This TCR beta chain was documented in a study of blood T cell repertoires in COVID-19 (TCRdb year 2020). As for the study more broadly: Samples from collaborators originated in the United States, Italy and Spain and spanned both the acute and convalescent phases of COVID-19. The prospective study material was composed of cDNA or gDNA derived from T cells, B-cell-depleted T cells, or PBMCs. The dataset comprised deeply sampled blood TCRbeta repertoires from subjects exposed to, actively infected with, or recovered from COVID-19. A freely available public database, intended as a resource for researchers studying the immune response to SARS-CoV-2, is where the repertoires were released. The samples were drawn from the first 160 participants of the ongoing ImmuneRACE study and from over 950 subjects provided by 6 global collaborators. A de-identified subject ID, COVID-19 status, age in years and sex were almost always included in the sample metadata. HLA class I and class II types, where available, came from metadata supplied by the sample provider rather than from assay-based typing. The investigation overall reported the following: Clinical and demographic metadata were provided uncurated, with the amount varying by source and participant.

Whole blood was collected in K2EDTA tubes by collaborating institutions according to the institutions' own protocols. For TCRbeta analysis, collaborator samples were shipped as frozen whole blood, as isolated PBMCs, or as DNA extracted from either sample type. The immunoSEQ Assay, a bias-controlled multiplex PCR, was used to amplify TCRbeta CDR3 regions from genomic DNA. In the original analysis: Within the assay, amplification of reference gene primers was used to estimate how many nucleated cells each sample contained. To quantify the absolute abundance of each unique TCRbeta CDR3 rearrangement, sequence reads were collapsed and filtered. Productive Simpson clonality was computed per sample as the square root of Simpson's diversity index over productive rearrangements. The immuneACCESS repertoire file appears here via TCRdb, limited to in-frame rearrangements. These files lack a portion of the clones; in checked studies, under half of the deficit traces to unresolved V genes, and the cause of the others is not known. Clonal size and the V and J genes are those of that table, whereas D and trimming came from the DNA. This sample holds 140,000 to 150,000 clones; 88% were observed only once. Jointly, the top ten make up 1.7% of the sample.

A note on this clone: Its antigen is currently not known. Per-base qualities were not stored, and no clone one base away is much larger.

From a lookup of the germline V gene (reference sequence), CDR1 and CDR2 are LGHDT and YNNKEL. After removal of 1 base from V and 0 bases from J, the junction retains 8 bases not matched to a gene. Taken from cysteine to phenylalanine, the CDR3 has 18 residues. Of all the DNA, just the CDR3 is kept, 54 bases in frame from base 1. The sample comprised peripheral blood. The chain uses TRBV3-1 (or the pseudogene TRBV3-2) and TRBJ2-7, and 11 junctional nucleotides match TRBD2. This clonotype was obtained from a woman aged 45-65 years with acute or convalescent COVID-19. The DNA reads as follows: TGTGCCAGCAGCCAAGGGGCTTCTAGCGGGGGGCTCTCCTACGAGCAGTACTTC. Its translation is CASSQGASSGGLSYEQYF.